Below are 5 T cell receptor beta chains sequenced from a single sample in a study of T cells in Graves' hyperthyroidism and ophthalmopathy. Authors of the study amplified TCR beta CDR3 regions from RNA transcripts. With the HTBI primer set, the TCR CDR3 went through a first round of RT-PCR. One entry per CDR3 protein, called by TCRdb with MiXCR from the multiplex PCR reads. This table has 500,000 to 650,000 distinct CDR3 sequences, roughly 21% appearing once. Sequenced input: blood. Every receptor here comes from a middle-aged man with Graves' ophthalmopathy.

Regarding this clonotype: Since a much larger clone is just one base distant, this may be a read error. Likely a read error: the CDR3 ends without its conserved phenylalanine or tryptophan. The chain has TRBV27 and TRBJ2-1; 7 bases align to TRBD2. The CDR3 totals 14 residues. V was clipped by 4 bases and J by 4 bases; unmatched bases: 4. Germline-derived CDR1 and CDR2 are MNHEY and SMNVEV (reference sequence). CDR3 in DNA: TGTGCCAGCAGTTGGGGACTACTTTACAATGAGCAGTTCCTC. Encoded protein: CASSWGLLYNEQFL.

The chain links TRBV6-1 to TRBJ1-6, with D uncertain. From germline, CDR1 is MNHNS and CDR2 SASEGT. Trimming removed 4 bases from V and 5 bases from J, with 12 bases in between. This CDR3 contains 15 residues. CDR3 coding DNA: TGTGCCAGCAGTGGGGCCCCGGTTCATAATTCACCCCTCCACTTT. It specifies CASSGAPVHNSPLHF.

Only a few counts were recorded for this clonotype. This CDR3 is CASSQGSRSLTHEQYF. Written as DNA, the CDR3 is TGCGCCAGCAGCCAAGGCTCAAGGAGTCTAACCCACGAGCAGTACTTC. V is TRBV4-3 and J is TRBJ2-7; D ambiguous. The V end lost 1 base, the J end lost 5 bases, and 18 bases lay between the germline ends. There are 16 residues in the CDR3. Germline CDR1 reads LGHNA; CDR2 reads YSLEER.

Turning to this clonotype: A much more abundant neighbour one base away suggests this may be a read error. The J gene is TRBJ2-3, the V gene TRBV12-3 or TRBV12-4; D is possibly TRBD1 (6 bases). This CDR3 has 15 amino acids. The V and J ends lost 5 bases and 8 bases respectively, with 20 bases between them. CDR3 DNA: TGTGCCAGCAGTCCAGGGACACCCGGTGGCGCTACGCAGTATTTT. Its protein is CASSPGTPGGATQYF.

In its sample, this clonotype was seen many times. V is TRBV7-9 and J is TRBJ2-1; 8 bases match TRBD2. Germline V CDR1 and CDR2: SEHNR, FQNEAQ (reference sequence). The trim removed 5 bases at V and 8 bases at J, leaving 14 bases unmatched. The length of the CDR3 is 16 residues. The CDR3 loop reads CASSPRAGGRLDEQFF. As DNA, the CDR3 is TGTGCCAGCAGCCCAAGGGCGGGAGGAAGATTGGATGAGCAGTTCTTC.